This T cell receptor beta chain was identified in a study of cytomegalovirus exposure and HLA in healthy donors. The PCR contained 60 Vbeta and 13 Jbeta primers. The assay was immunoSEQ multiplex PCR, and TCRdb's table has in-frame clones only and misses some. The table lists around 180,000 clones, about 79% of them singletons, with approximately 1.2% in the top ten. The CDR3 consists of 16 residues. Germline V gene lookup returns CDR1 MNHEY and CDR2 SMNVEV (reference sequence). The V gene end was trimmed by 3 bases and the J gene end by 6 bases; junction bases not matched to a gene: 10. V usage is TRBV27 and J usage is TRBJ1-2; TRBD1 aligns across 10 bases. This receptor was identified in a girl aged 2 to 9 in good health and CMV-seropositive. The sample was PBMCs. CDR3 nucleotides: TGTGCCAGCAGTTTCCTTGGGGCCGGGACAGGGGATGGCTACACCTTC. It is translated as CASSFLGAGTGDGYTF.